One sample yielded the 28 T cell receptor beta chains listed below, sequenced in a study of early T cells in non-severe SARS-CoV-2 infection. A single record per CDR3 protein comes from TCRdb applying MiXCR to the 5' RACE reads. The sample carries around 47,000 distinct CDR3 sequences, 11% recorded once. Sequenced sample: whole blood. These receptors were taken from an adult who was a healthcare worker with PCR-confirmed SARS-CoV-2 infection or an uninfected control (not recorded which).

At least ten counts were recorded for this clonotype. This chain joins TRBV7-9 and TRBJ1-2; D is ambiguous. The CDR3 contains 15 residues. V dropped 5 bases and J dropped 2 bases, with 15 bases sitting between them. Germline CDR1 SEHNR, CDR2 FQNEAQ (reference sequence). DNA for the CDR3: TGTGCCAGCAGCCCATCACGGACTGAAAACTATGGCTACACCTTC. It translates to CASSPSRTENYGYTF.

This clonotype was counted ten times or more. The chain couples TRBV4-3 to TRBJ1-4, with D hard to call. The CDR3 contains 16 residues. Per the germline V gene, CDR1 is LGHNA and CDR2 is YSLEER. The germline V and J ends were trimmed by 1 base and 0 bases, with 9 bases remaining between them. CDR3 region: CASSQGAAATNEKLFF. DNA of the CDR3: TGCGCCAGCAGCCAAGGGGCTGCTGCAACTAATGAAAAACTGTTTTTT.

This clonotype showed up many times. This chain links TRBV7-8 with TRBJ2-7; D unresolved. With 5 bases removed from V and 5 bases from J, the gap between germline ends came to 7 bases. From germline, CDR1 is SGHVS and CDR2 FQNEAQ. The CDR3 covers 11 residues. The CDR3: CASSLQDEQYF. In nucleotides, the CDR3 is TGTGCCAGCAGCCTCCAGGACGAGCAGTACTTC.

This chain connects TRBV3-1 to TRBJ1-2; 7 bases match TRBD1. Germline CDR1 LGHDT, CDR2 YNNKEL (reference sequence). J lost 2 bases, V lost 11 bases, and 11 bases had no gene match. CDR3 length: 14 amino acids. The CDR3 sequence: CACSYGQENYGYTF. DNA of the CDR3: TGTGCCTGCTCTTATGGACAGGAGAACTATGGCTACACCTTC.

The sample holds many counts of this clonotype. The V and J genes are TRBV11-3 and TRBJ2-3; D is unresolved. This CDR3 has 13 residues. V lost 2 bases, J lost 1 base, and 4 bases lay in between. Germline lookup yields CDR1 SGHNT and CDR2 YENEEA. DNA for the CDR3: TGTGCCAGCAGCTTAAGCGGCACAGATACGCAGTATTTT. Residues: CASSLSGTDTQYF.

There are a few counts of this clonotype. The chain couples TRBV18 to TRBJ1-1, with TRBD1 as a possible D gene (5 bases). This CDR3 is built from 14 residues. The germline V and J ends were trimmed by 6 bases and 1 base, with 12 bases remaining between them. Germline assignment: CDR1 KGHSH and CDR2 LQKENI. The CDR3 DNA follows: TGTGCCAGCTCCCAGGGCGGAAGGAACACTGAAGCTTTCTTT. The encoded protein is CASSQGGRNTEAFF.

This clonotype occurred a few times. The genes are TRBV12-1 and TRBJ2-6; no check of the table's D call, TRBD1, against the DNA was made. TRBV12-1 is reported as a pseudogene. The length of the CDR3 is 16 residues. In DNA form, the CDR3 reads TGTGCCAGCAGCTTTGAGGGGCCGGTTGGGGCCAACGTCCTGACTTTC. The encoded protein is CASSFEGPVGANVLTF.

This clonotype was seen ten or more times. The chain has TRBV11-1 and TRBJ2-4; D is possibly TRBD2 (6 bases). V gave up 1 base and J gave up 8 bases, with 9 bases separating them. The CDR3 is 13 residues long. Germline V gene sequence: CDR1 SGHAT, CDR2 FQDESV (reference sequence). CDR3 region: CASSLVWEDIQYF. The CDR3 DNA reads TGTGCCAGCAGCTTAGTGTGGGAGGACATTCAGTACTTC.

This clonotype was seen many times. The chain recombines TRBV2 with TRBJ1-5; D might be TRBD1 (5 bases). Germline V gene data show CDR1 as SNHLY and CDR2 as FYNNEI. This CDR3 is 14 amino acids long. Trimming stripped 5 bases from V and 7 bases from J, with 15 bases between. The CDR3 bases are TGTGCCAGCAGTCTCGGGGGTTGGAGGCAGCCCCAGCATTTT. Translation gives CASSLGGWRQPQHF.

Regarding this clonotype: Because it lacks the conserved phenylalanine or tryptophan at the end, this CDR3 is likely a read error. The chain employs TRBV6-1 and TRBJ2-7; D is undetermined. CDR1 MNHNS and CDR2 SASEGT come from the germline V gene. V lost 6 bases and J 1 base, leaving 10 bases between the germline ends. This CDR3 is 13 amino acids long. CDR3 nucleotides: TGTGCCAGCAGGGCCGACTTGTCCTACGAGCAGTACTCC. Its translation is CASRADLSYEQYS.

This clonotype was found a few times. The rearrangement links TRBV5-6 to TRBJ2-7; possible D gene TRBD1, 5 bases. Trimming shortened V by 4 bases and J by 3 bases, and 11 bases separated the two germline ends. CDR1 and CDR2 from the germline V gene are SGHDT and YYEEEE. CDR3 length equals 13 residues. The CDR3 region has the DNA TGTGCCAGCAGCCTTTTCAGGGTCTACGAGCAGTACTTC. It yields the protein CASSLFRVYEQYF.

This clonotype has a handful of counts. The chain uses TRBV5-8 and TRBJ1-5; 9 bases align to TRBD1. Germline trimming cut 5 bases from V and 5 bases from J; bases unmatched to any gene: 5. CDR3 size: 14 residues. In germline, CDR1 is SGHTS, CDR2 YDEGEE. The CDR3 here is CASRTGTGYQPQHF. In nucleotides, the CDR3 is TGTGCCAGCAGGACCGGGACAGGGTATCAGCCCCAGCATTTT.

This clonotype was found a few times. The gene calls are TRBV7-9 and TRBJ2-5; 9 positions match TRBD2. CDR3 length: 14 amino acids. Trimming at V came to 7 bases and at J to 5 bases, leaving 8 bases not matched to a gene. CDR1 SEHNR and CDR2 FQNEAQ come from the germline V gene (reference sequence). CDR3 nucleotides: TGTGCCAGCACCCTGCGGGGGGGCGAGGAGACCCAGTACTTC. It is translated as CASTLRGGEETQYF. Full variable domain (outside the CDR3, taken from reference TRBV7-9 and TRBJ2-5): DTGVSQNPRHKITKRGQNVTFRCDPISEHNRLYWYRQTLGQGPEFLTYFQNEAQLEKSRLLSDRFSAERPKGSFSTLEIQRTEQGDSAMYLCASTLRGGEETQYFGPGTRLLVL.

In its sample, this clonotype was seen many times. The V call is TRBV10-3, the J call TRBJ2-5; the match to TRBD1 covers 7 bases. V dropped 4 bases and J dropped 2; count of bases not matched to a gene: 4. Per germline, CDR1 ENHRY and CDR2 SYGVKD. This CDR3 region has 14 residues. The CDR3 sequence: CAISGGTEQETQYF. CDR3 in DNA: TGTGCCATCAGTGGAGGGACAGAGCAAGAGACCCAGTACTTC.

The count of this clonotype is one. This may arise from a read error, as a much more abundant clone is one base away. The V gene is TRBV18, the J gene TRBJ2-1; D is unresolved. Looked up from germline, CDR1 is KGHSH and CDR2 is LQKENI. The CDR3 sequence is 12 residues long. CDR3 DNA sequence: TGTGTCAGCTCACCCATGACTCGGGAGCAGTTCTTC. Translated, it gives CVSSPMTREQFF.

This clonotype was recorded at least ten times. In DNA, the CDR3 is TGTGCTAGTGGTTCCCTTGGTGCCTACGAGCAGTACTTC. It encodes CASGSLGAYEQYF. The J gene is TRBJ2-7, the V gene TRBV12-5; no definite D call. V was cut by 4 bases and J by 2 bases, with 9 bases left in between. The CDR3 extends over 13 amino acids. Germline lookup yields CDR1 LGHNT and CDR2 FRNRAP.

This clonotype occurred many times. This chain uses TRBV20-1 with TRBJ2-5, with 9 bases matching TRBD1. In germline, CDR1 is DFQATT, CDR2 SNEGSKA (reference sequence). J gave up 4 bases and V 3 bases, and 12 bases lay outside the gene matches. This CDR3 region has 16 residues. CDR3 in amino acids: CSARITGTGSLETQYF. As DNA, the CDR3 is TGCAGTGCTAGGATTACCGGGACAGGGAGTTTAGAGACCCAGTACTTC.

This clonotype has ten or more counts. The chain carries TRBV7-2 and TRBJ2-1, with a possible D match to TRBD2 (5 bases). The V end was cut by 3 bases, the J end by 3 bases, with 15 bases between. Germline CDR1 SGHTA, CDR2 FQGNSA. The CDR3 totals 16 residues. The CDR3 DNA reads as TGTGCCAGCAGCTTGGAGAGGGCCGTTGGCTACAATGAGCAGTTCTTC. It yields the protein CASSLERAVGYNEQFF. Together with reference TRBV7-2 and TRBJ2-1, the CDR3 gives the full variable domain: GAGVSQSPSNKVTEKGKDVELRCDPISGHTALYWYRQSLGQGLEFLIYFQGNSAPDKSGLPSDRFSAERTGGSVSTLTIQRTQQEDSAVYLCASSLERAVGYNEQFFGPGTRLTVL.

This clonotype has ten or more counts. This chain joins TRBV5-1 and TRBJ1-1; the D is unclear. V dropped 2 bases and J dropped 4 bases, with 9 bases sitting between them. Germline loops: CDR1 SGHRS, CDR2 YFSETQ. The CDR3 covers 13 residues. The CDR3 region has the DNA TGCGCCAGCAGCTTACGGGGTGGCACTGAAGCTTTCTTT. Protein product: CASSLRGGTEAFF.

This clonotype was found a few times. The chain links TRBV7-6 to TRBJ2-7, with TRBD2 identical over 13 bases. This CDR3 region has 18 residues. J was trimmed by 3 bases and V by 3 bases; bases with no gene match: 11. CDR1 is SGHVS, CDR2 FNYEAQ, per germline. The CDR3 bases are TGTGCCAGCAGCTTTACTAGCGGGGGGGCTAGAGTAAGCTACGAGCAGTACTTC. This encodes CASSFTSGGARVSYEQYF.

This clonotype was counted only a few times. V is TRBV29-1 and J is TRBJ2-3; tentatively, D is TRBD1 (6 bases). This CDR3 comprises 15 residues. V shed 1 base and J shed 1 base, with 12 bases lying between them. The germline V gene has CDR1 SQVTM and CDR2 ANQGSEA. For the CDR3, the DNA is TGCAGCGTTGAAGGTAGCCGGACAGGCACAGATACGCAGTATTTT. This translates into CSVEGSRTGTDTQYF.

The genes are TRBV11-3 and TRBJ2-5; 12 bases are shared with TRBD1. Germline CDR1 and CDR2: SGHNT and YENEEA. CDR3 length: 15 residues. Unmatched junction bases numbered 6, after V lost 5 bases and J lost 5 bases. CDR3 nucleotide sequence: TGTGCCAGCAGCACGGGACAGGGGGCCGCGGAGACCCAGTACTTC. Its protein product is CASSTGQGAAETQYF.

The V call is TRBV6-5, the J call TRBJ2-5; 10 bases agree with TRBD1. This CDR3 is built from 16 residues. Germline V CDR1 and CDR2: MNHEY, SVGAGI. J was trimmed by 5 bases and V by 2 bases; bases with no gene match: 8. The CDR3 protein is CASSYQDPGQGETQYF. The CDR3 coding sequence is TGTGCCAGCAGTTACCAAGATCCGGGACAGGGGGAGACCCAGTACTTC.

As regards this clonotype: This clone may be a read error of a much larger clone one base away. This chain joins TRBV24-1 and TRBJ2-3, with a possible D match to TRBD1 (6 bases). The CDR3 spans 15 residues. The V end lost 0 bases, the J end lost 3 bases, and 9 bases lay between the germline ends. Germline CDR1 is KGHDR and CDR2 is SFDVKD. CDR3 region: CATSDLGQGTDTQYF. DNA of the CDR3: TGTGCCACCAGTGATTTGGGTCAGGGGACAGATACGCAGTATTTT.

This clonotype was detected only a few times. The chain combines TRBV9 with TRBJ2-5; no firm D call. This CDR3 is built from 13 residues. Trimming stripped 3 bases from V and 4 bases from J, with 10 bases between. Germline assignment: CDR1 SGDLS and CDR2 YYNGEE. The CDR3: CASSGSIGETQYF. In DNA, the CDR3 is TGTGCCAGCAGCGGGAGTATAGGAGAGACCCAGTACTTC. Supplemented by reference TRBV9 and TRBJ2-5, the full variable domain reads DSGVTQTPKHLITATGQRVTLRCSPRSGDLSVYWYQQSLDQGLQFLIQYYNGEERAKGNILERFSAQQFPDLHSELNLSSLELGDSALYFCASSGSIGETQYFGPGTRLLVL.

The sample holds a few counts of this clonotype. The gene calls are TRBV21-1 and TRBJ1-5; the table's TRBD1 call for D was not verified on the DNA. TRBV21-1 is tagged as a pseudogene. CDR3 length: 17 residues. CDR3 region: CASSIRGQPLSSQPQHF. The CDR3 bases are TGTGCCAGCAGCATACGGGGGCAGCCCCTGAGTAGTCAGCCCCAGCATTTT.

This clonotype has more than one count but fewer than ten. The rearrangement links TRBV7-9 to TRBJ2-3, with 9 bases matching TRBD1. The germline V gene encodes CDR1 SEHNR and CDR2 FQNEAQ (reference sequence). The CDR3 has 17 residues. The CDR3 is CATSYTPGQGESDTQYF. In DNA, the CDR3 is TGTGCTACGTCCTATACACCGGGACAGGGAGAATCAGATACGCAGTATTTT.

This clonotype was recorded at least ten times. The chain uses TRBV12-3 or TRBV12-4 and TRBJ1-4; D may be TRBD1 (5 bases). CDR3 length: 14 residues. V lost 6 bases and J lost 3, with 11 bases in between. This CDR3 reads CASSPWTSNEKLFF. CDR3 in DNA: TGTGCCAGCAGCCCCTGGACATCTAATGAAAAACTGTTTTTT.